This TCR beta chain was recovered during a study of shared clonotypes between healthy human individuals. Study context: Donor ages ranged 18 to 49 years: a couple of women, a few men.

The healthy adult donors were HIV-negative and reported no recent acute infections or vaccinations. Authors' methods: ImmunoSEQ output held junction-only sequences without quality scores, so filtering differed. The repertoire was sequenced with immunoSEQ multiplex PCR; TCRdb's copy has only in-frame clones and lacks some. The D gene and trimming were derived from the DNA, and the V and J assignments and clone size from that table. The repertoire holds about 600,000 clones, with 97% as singletons. In the case of this clone: The antigen remains undetermined.

Notes on the study in general: The expectation was that sequencing depth would affect clonotype sharing among donors.

Losses at the gene ends were 4 bases for V and 9 bases for J; bases not matched to a gene: 7. This CDR3 is built from 14 residues. CDR1 and CDR2 from the germline V gene are SNHLY and FYNNEI. The chain carries TRBV2 and TRBJ2-1; 9 bases align to TRBD2. The sample was naive CD4+ T cells sorted from blood. The subset here: CD45RA+ positively selected. This sequence was found in a young woman in good health. CDR3 loop: CASSGGELAGEQFF. The DNA of the CDR3 is TGTGCCAGCAGTGGCGGTGAACTAGCGGGTGAGCAGTTCTTC.